This T cell receptor beta chain was profiled in a study of early T cells in non-severe SARS-CoV-2 infection. TCRdb passed the 5' RACE reads through MiXCR, listing each CDR3 protein once. This sample has about 69,000 distinct CDR3 sequences, with 9.5% found just once. CDR1 is KGHSH, CDR2 LQKENI, per germline. The V and J ends lost 3 bases and 6 bases respectively, with 15 bases between them. This CDR3 has 14 amino acids. This clonotype has more than one count but fewer than ten. The sample was whole blood. The source of this sequence is an adult who was a healthcare worker with PCR-confirmed SARS-CoV-2 infection or an uninfected control (not recorded which). This sequence joins TRBV18 and TRBJ2-7, with D tentatively TRBD1 (5 bases). The CDR3 here is CASSPQVLRGEQYF. CDR3 DNA sequence: TGTGCCAGCTCACCCCAAGTCCTAAGGGGCGAGCAGTACTTC.